These T cell receptor beta chains were read from a single sample in a study of radiation and T cells in renal cell carcinoma. Assay: immunoSEQ multiplex PCR; the TCRdb copy retains only in-frame clones and omits some. The sample lists roughly 130,000 clones, more than 75% seen once, with 4.5% to 7.5% in the top ten. The sequencing used blood, collected from a patient whose treatment included radiotherapy and nephrectomy. The origin of the receptors is a woman aged 70-85 years with renal cell carcinoma. CDR3s include the opening cysteine and the closing phenylalanine or tryptophan. Each record gives: V gene, clone size, J gene, D gene, CDR3 DNA, CDR3 protein. The D gene is left open where the match is weak. Not all rows give a size; the values are once, few, many and, for expanded clones, a class.

TRBV28	-	TRBJ1-5	-	TGTGCCAGCAGGGCGACACAGCCCCAGCATTTT	CASRATQPQHF
TRBV28	-	TRBJ1-6	TRBD1	TGTGCCAGCAGCCGGACAGGGCAATTCTATAATTCACCCCTCCACTTT	CASSRTGQFYNSPLHF
TRBV28	-	TRBJ1-6	TRBD1	TGTGCCAGCAGCCAAACCGACAGGGTGGGTTCACCCCTCCACTTT	CASSQTDRVGSPLHF
TRBV11-1	-	TRBJ1-1	-	TGTGCCAGCAGCTTATGGGGAACTGAAGCTTTCTTT	CASSLWGTEAFF
TRBV28	-	TRBJ1-6	-	TGTGCCAGCAGTCCCGCGGGGGGGGCCCTCCACTTT	CASSPAGGALHF
TRBV6-1	-	TRBJ1-1	TRBD1	TGTGCCAGCAGTGAGTGGACAGGCAGTGGAGCTTTCTTC	CASSEWTGSGAFF
TRBV11-3	-	TRBJ1-1	-	TGTGCCAGCAGCCAGGGGACTGAAGCTTTCTTT	CASSQGTEAFF
TRBV7-7	-	TRBJ2-5	-	TGTGCTAGCAGCTTAAGTACATTTCAAGAGACCCAGTACTTC	CASSLSTFQETQYF
TRBV5-6	-	TRBJ2-1	-	TGTGCCAGCAGCTCCCTACCCTCTGGGGTGCAGTTCTTC	CASSSLPSGVQFF
TRBV19	-	TRBJ2-1	-	TGTGCCAGTAGTCGGGACATCGGGTTAGGTGAGCAGTTCTTC	CASSRDIGLGEQFF
TRBV7-9	-	TRBJ1-1	-	TGTGCCAGCACCCCGGACAGCATGAACACTGAAGCTTTCTTT	CASTPDSMNTEAFF
TRBV30	once	TRBJ1-2	TRBD1	TGTGCCTGGAGTGAGTCCAGGGGGACCTATGGCTACACCTTC	CAWSESRGTYGYTF
TRBV19	-	TRBJ2-1	-	TGTGCCAGTAGTCAAGGGCCCGCAAGAGAGCAGTTCTTC	CASSQGPAREQFF
TRBV6-5	-	TRBJ2-1	TRBD1	TGTGCCAGCAGTTCCGACAGGGTCTCCTACAATGAGCAGTTCTTC	CASSSDRVSYNEQFF
TRBV11-1	-	TRBJ1-1	-	TGTGCCAGCAGCCCTCTAGCCAGGGGCACTGAAGCTTTCTTT	CASSPLARGTEAFF
TRBV5-4	-	TRBJ2-3	TRBD2	TGTGCCAGCAGCTTGGGTACTAGCGGGGGGGCTGGCACAGATACGCAGTATTTT	CASSLGTSGGAGTDTQYF
TRBV7-9	-	TRBJ2-1	TRBD2	TGTGCCAGCAGCTTAGGACTAGCGGGGGTTTCCAATGAGCAGTTCTTC	CASSLGLAGVSNEQFF
TRBV19	-	TRBJ2-5	-	TGTGCCAGTACGCGACAAGGAAACATTGGAGAGACCCAGTACTTC	CASTRQGNIGETQYF
TRBV2	-	TRBJ1-2	-	TGTGCCAGCAGTGACCGGAAGGGCTCCTATGGCTACACCTTC	CASSDRKGSYGYTF
TRBV5-1	-	TRBJ1-2	-	TGCGCCAGCAGCTCAGAAAAGTCAGTTGACTATGGCTACACCTTC	CASSSEKSVDYGYTF
TRBV14	-	TRBJ1-1	-	TGTGCCAGCAGCCAAGGGGGGGGTGTGAACACTGAAGCTTTCTTT	CASSQGGGVNTEAFF
TRBV6-1	-	TRBJ1-2	-	TGTGCCAGCAGTGAACCGGGACAACTCGGTGGCTACACCTTC	CASSEPGQLGGYTF
TRBV5-1	-	TRBJ2-3	-	TGCGCCAGCAGCCCCAAAATCCCAGCAAACACAGATACGCAGTATTTT	CASSPKIPANTDTQYF
TRBV6-5	-	TRBJ1-1	TRBD1	TGTGCCAGCAGCTTCGGACAGGGGAGCACTGAAGCTTTCTTT	CASSFGQGSTEAFF
TRBV18	-	TRBJ1-5	TRBD1	TGTGCCAGCTCACCACCCCCCAGGGGGAGCAATCAGCCCCAGCATTTT	CASSPPPRGSNQPQHF
TRBV10-3	-	TRBJ1-5	-	TGTGCCATCAGTGAGTCAATTGGGAACGCCAATCAGCCCCAGCATTTT	CAISESIGNANQPQHF
TRBV9	-	TRBJ2-7	-	TGTGCCAGCGCCCAGGGGTCCGGCTACGAGCAGTACTTC	CASAQGSGYEQYF
TRBV7-2	-	TRBJ1-5	TRBD1	TGTGCCAGCAGCCCCGGGACAGCTTATCAGCCCCAGCATTTT	CASSPGTAYQPQHF
TRBV6-1	-	TRBJ2-4	-	TGTGCCAGCAGTGAAACGCCACCCAGAGGGAACATTCAGTACTTC	CASSETPPRGNIQYF
TRBV5-1	once	TRBJ2-7	-	TGCGCCAGCAGCCCGGACGGCTCCTACGAGCAGTACTTC	CASSPDGSYEQYF
TRBV7-9	-	TRBJ1-1	-	TGTGCCAGCAGCTTAGGAGGGTTCGAGTCGAACACTGAAGCTTTCTTT	CASSLGGFESNTEAFF
TRBV29-1	-	TRBJ2-3	TRBD2	TGCAGCGTTGAAAGCCTAGCGGGAGGGGATACGCAGTATTTT	CSVESLAGGDTQYF
TRBV10-2	few	TRBJ1-1	TRBD1	TGCGCCAGCACTCCGACAGGGGCTGCGAACACTGAAGCTTTCTTT	CASTPTGAANTEAFF
TRBV30	-	TRBJ2-7	TRBD1	TGTGCCTGTGACAGGGGGGAGCAGTACTTC	CACDRGEQYF
TRBV14	-	TRBJ1-6	-	TGTGCCAGCAGCCGGACGGATTATAATTCACCCCTCCACTTT	CASSRTDYNSPLHF
TRBV7-7	-	TRBJ2-5	-	TGTGCTAGCAGCTTAGCTCTCCAAGAGACCCAGTACTTC	CASSLALQETQYF
TRBV30	-	TRBJ2-3	-	TGTGCCTGGAGTGCCTCACGGTATACGCAGTATTTT	CAWSASRYTQYF
TRBV10-3	-	TRBJ2-3	TRBD1	TGTGCCATCAGGCCTTGGGACAGCCCAAATGGAGATACGCAGTATTTT	CAIRPWDSPNGDTQYF
TRBV10-3	-	TRBJ2-3	TRBD2	TGTGCCACGGGGGGGGCGCGGGGCACAGATACGCAGTATTTT	CATGGARGTDTQYF
TRBV28	-	TRBJ2-7	TRBD1	TGTGCCAGCAGTTCAGACAGGGGGACCTACGAGCAGTACTTC	CASSSDRGTYEQYF
TRBV11-1	-	TRBJ1-1	-	TGTGCCAGCATCCTAAGGGAGGGACCCAACACTGAAGCTTTCTTT	CASILREGPNTEAFF
TRBV2	-	TRBJ2-1	TRBD1	TGTGCCAGCAATGTCCCGGGACAGGGACTCTACAATGAGCAGTTCTTC	CASNVPGQGLYNEQFF
TRBV5-1	once	TRBJ1-2	-	TGCGCCAGCAGCCGGGGACCGGGGGACGGCTACACCTTC	CASSRGPGDGYTF
TRBV6-5	-	TRBJ1-3	-	TGTGCCAGCAGTTACGGGGGGACTGGAAACACCATATATTTT	CASSYGGTGNTIYF
TRBV6-1	-	TRBJ2-7	-	TGTGCCAGCAGCACGGGACAAGTCTTCAAGCAGTACTTC	CASSTGQVFKQYF
TRBV19	-	TRBJ1-1	-	TGTGCCAGTAGTACCCGGGTGGGGACTGAAGCTTTCTTT	CASSTRVGTEAFF
TRBV6-1	-	TRBJ1-2	-	TGTGCCAGCAGTGAAAACGGGGCTGGATATGGCTACACCTTC	CASSENGAGYGYTF
TRBV7-2	-	TRBJ2-7	-	TGTGCCAGCAGCTTAGAATCGACTCCTAGGGAGCAGTACTTC	CASSLESTPREQYF
TRBV7-8	-	TRBJ1-5	TRBD1	TGTGCCAGCAGCTTAGCGGGACAGCAAAATCAGCCCCAGCATTTT	CASSLAGQQNQPQHF
TRBV9	-	TRBJ1-2	TRBD1	TGTGCCAGCAGCGCAGGACAGGGGTATATCTATGGCTACACCTTC	CASSAGQGYIYGYTF
TRBV14	-	TRBJ2-7	-	TGTGCCAGCAGCCAAGCCCTGGGGTACGAGCAGTACTTC	CASSQALGYEQYF
TRBV7-6	-	TRBJ2-1	TRBD1	TGTGCCAGCAGCTTCCGGGACAGGACCTACAATGAGCAGTTCTTC	CASSFRDRTYNEQFF
TRBV7-8	-	TRBJ1-2	-	TGTGCCAGCAGCTTCGCCCCGAACTTTAACTATGGCTACACCTTC	CASSFAPNFNYGYTF
TRBV19	-	TRBJ2-1	TRBD2	TGTGCCAGTACCCCCACTAGCGGGGGATACAATGAGCAGTTCTTC	CASTPTSGGYNEQFF
TRBV6-5	-	TRBJ1-4	-	TGTGCCAGCAGAGAACGACAGCTTAATGAAAAACTGTTTTTT	CASRERQLNEKLFF
TRBV6-6	-	TRBJ2-7	-	TGTGCCAGCAGTTACTCGGGGGACTCGACCTACGAGCAGTACTTC	CASSYSGDSTYEQYF
TRBV19	few	TRBJ1-3	-	TGTGCCAGTATCCAGGCGGGCAGGAGCTCTGGAAACACCATATATTTT	CASIQAGRSSGNTIYF
TRBV7-8	-	TRBJ2-3	TRBD2	TGTGCCATTCTCCAGCGGGGGAGCACAGATACGCAGTATTTT	CAILQRGSTDTQYF
TRBV7-8	-	TRBJ2-3	TRBD1	TGTGCCAGCAGCAAACGACAGGGGTTCGCAGATACGCAGTATTTT	CASSKRQGFADTQYF